One and the same sample provided the 28 T cell receptor beta chains below, sequenced in a study of blood T cell repertoires in COVID-19. Here immunoSEQ multiplex PCR was the method, and the copy in TCRdb shows in-frame clones only, minus some. The table records approximately 210,000 clones, about nine tenths of them present only once. Sequencing input: peripheral blood. These receptors originate from a young man who had recovered from COVID-19.

The CDR3 region has the DNA TGTGCCAGCAGCTTAACTATCTGGATGAACACTGAAGCTTTCTTT. Residues: CASSLTIWMNTEAFF. The rearrangement uses TRBV11-2 and TRBJ1-1; D is unresolved. The CDR3 length is 15 residues. Trimming stripped 2 bases from V and 0 bases from J, with 10 bases between. Germline values: CDR1 SGHAT, CDR2 FQNNGV.

This chain uses TRBV10-1 with TRBJ1-5, with no clear D. CDR1 and CDR2 from the germline V gene are WNHNN and SYGVQD (reference sequence). This CDR3 spans 14 amino acids. V was trimmed by 0 bases and J by 7 bases, leaving 10 bases between them. In DNA form, the CDR3 reads TGCGCCAGCAGTGAGTCTGGAAGCGGGCAGCCCCAGCATTTT. It codes for CASSESGSGQPQHF.

The CDR3 DNA sequence: TGCGCCAGCAGCTTAGACAGGGGGCTTGGAGCTTTCTTT. It specifies CASSLDRGLGAFF. The chain employs TRBV5-1 and TRBJ1-1; 10 nucleotides align to TRBD1. Germline V lookup: CDR1 SGHRS, CDR2 YFSETQ. V was pared by 2 bases and J by 10 bases, with 5 bases of the junction left unmatched. This CDR3 has 13 residues.

V is TRBV6-4 and J is TRBJ2-6; tentative D call: TRBD2 (6 bases). Germline values: CDR1 MRHNA, CDR2 SNTAGT. CDR3 length equals 18 residues. Trimming removed 6 bases at V and 0 bases at J, with 18 bases between. As DNA, the CDR3 is TGTGCCAGCAGAGGTTCGGAGGGCCCTCTCTCTGGGGCCAACGTCCTGACTTTC. Amino acid sequence: CASRGSEGPLSGANVLTF.

The chain recombines TRBV5-1 with TRBJ2-1; a weak D match, TRBD2 (6 bases). Germline V gene sequence: CDR1 SGHRS, CDR2 YFSETQ. The germline V and J ends were trimmed by 3 bases and 6 bases, with 16 bases remaining between them. CDR3 length: 15 amino acids. CDR3 protein: CASSWTTNNPNEQFF. The CDR3 DNA is TGCGCCAGCAGCTGGACTACTAATAACCCCAATGAGCAGTTCTTC.

About this clone itself: The sample has other DNA sequences that encode this CDR3 too. This rearrangement joins TRBV4-2 to TRBJ1-2; TRBD1 agrees at 9 bases. Germline CDR1 is LGHNA and CDR2 is YNFKEQ. CDR3 length: 15 amino acids. V dropped 3 bases and J dropped 8; count of bases not matched to a gene: 10. CDR3 region: CASSQEKQGARGYTF. CDR3 sequence (DNA): TGTGCCAGCAGCCAGGAGAAACAGGGGGCCAGGGGCTACACCTTC.

A single count supports this clone. This sequence joins TRBV28 and TRBJ2-5; D ambiguous. V lost 1 base to trimming and J lost 1 base, with 7 bases between them. Germline V gene sequence: CDR1 MDHEN, CDR2 SYDVKM. There are 14 residues in the CDR3. The CDR3 nucleotides are TGTGCCAGCAGTTTATCCTGGGCCCAAGAGACCCAGTACTTC. Encoded protein: CASSLSWAQETQYF. Full variable domain (missing parts from reference TRBV28 and TRBJ2-5): DVKVTQSSRYLVKRTGEKVFLECVQDMDHENMFWYRQDPGLGLRLIYFSYDVKMKEKGDIPEGYSVSREKKERFSLILESASTNQTSMYLCASSLSWAQETQYFGPGTRLLVL.

The J gene is TRBJ2-1, the V gene TRBV6-4; 7 bases map to TRBD2. The V segment lost 0 bases and the J segment 10 bases; nucleotides outside the gene matches: 18. Germline loops: CDR1 MRHNA, CDR2 SNTAGT. This CDR3 region has 18 residues. The CDR3 DNA follows: TGTGCCAGCAGTGACTCGCTCATAGGAGGGACTAAAGGTCGGGAGCAGTTCTTC. Amino acid sequence: CASSDSLIGGTKGREQFF.

The J gene is TRBJ2-5, the V gene TRBV6-5; D is possibly TRBD2 (7 bases). The CDR3 spans 14 residues. Trimming stripped 6 bases from V and 0 bases from J, with 11 bases between. Germline V gives CDR1 MNHEY, CDR2 SVGAGI. The CDR3 DNA sequence: TGTGCCAGCAGCGAGGGGGGGGACCAAGAGACCCAGTACTTC. Its translation: CASSEGGDQETQYF.

The V call is TRBV12-3 or TRBV12-4, the J call TRBJ1-2; maybe TRBD1 (6 bases). This CDR3 comprises 13 residues. The germline V and J ends were trimmed by 5 bases and 7 bases, with 14 bases remaining between them. The CDR3 bases are TGTGCCAGCAGTGGGGGCAGGGTGGGTGGCTACACCTTC. This codes for CASSGGRVGGYTF.

The chain links TRBV29-1 to TRBJ2-3, with TRBD1 identical over 8 bases. The CDR3 loop spans 17 amino acids. Per germline, CDR1 SQVTM and CDR2 ANQGSEA. V dropped 7 bases and J dropped 4; count of bases not matched to a gene: 19. CDR3 DNA: TGCAGCGCCCCTCTCGGACCCGGACAGGGTAGGGCAGATACGCAGTATTTT. This gives the protein CSAPLGPGQGRADTQYF.

This chain connects TRBV6-5 to TRBJ2-7; maybe TRBD2 (5 bases). The V end was cut by 2 bases, the J end by 3 bases, with 17 bases between. Germline V lookup: CDR1 MNHEY, CDR2 SVGAGI. This CDR3 spans 16 amino acids. The CDR3 region is CASSYTTRIGGYEQYF. The CDR3 bases are TGTGCCAGCAGTTACACGACACGAATCGGAGGCTACGAGCAGTACTTC.

This chain links TRBV12-3 or TRBV12-4 with TRBJ2-7, with a weak D call TRBD2 (5 bases). V lost 7 bases to trimming and J lost 5 bases, with 12 bases between them. The CDR3 has 12 amino acids. The CDR3 bases are TGTGCCAGCACTCTCGGGGTCCACGAGCAGTACTTC. Protein: CASTLGVHEQYF.

This chain connects TRBV5-1 to TRBJ1-6; D is perhaps TRBD1 (5 bases). The CDR3 has 16 residues. Germline CDR1 SGHRS, CDR2 YFSETQ. V lost 4 bases and J 10 bases, leaving 21 bases between the germline ends. The CDR3 loop is CASSPLWGGEASPLHF. The DNA of the CDR3 is TGCGCCAGCAGCCCCCTTTGGGGGGGAGAGGCCTCACCCCTCCACTTT.

This rearrangement joins TRBV6-5 to TRBJ1-1; D remains ambiguous. The CDR3 has 12 amino acids. Trimming removed 7 bases from V and 4 bases from J, with 10 bases in between. CDR1 MNHEY and CDR2 SVGAGI come from the germline V gene. The CDR3 DNA reads TGTGCCAGCAACCTACAGAGCACTGAAGCTTTCTTT. It codes for CASNLQSTEAFF.

About this clone: Other DNA sequences within the sample encode an identical CDR3. The V call is TRBV18, the J call TRBJ2-5; D unresolved. This CDR3 contains 12 residues. Germline V CDR1 and CDR2: KGHSH, LQKENI. With 3 bases removed from V and 5 bases from J, the gap between germline ends came to 7 bases. CDR3 coding DNA: TGTGCCAGCTCACCGGGCCCGGAGACCCAGTACTTC. Translated, it gives CASSPGPETQYF.

This chain uses TRBV12-5 with TRBJ2-3; D perhaps matches TRBD2 (6 bases). Germline CDR1 and CDR2: LGHNT and FRNRAP. The ends were cut back, 0 bases at V and 2 bases at J, with 12 bases in the middle. CDR3 size: 16 residues. CDR3 sequence: CASGLVYSGFTDTQYF. CDR3 DNA: TGTGCTAGTGGTTTGGTTTATAGCGGATTCACAGATACGCAGTATTTT.

This chain uses TRBV7-9 with TRBJ2-7; possibly TRBD1 for D (6 bases). V lost 3 bases and J 4 bases, leaving 13 bases between the germline ends. Germline V gene data show CDR1 as SEHNR and CDR2 as FQNEAQ (reference sequence). This CDR3 spans 14 amino acids. The CDR3 loop is CASSFTIRGYEQYF. The CDR3 DNA reads TGTGCCAGCAGCTTTACGATCAGGGGTTACGAGCAGTACTTC.

The V gene is TRBV6-6, the J gene TRBJ2-1, with D possibly matching TRBD1 (8 bases). Germline V gives CDR1 MNHNY, CDR2 SVGAGI (reference sequence). The CDR3 sequence is 14 residues long. Trimming pared 6 bases from V and 8 bases from J, leaving 17 bases between. The CDR3 DNA reads as TGTGCCAGCAGACTACAGGGGGAGGGTGATGAGCAGTTCTTC. This translates into CASRLQGEGDEQFF.

V and J are TRBV19 and TRBJ1-2, with no clear D. Germline CDR1 and CDR2: LNHDA and SQIVND (reference sequence). The CDR3 has 15 amino acids. Trimming took 7 bases from V and 7 from J, leaving 22 bases between them. The CDR3 DNA follows: TGTGCCAGTACTCCCCCGGAGGGTAAGGCCGGTGGCTACACCTTC. Translation: CASTPPEGKAGGYTF. Complete variable domain (other parts from reference TRBV19 and TRBJ1-2): DGGITQSPKYLFRKEGQNVTLSCEQNLNHDAMYWYRQDPGQGLRLIYYSQIVNDFQKGDIAEGYSVSREKKESFPLTVTSAQKNPTAFYLCASTPPEGKAGGYTFGSGTRLTVV.

The rearrangement uses TRBV2 and TRBJ1-6, with 7 bases fitting TRBD1. This CDR3 comprises 15 residues. Trimming took 6 bases from V and 8 from J; bases not matched to a gene: 10. Germline CDR1 and CDR2: SNHLY and FYNNEI. CDR3: CASREQGSLDSPLHF. DNA for the CDR3: TGTGCCAGCAGGGAACAGGGGAGCTTAGATTCACCCCTCCACTTT.

The chain links TRBV30 to TRBJ1-4; 7 bases line up with TRBD1. In germline, CDR1 is GTSNPN, CDR2 SVGIG (reference sequence). CDR3 size: 14 residues. V was pared by 5 bases and J by 7 bases, with 10 bases of the junction left unmatched. CDR3 coding DNA: TGTGCCTGGGTCCACAGGGGCCAACTTGAAAAACTGTTTTTT. It specifies CAWVHRGQLEKLFF.

This chain connects TRBV5-1 to TRBJ1-5, with D possibly TRBD1 on 5 matching bases. Germline CDR1 reads SGHRS; CDR2 reads YFSETQ. This CDR3 comprises 15 residues. V gave up 3 bases and J gave up 4 bases, with 14 bases separating them. DNA of the CDR3: TGCGCCAGCAGCTGGGGTGGGGGGATTAATCAGCCCCAGCATTTT. Protein sequence: CASSWGGGINQPQHF. Using reference TRBV5-1 and TRBJ1-5 for the parts outside the CDR3, the full variable domain is KAGVTQTPRYLIKTRGQQVTLSCSPISGHRSVSWYQQTPGQGLQFLFEYFSETQRNKGNFPGRFSGRQFSNSRSEMNVSTLELGDSALYLCASSWGGGINQPQHFGDGTRLSIL.

The chain is built from TRBV19 and TRBJ2-2, with 7 bases that match TRBD1. Per the germline V gene, CDR1 is LNHDA and CDR2 is SQIVND (reference sequence). V was pared by 4 bases and J by 4 bases, with 9 bases of the junction left unmatched. The CDR3 extends over 16 amino acids. The CDR3 bases are TGTGCCAGTAGTACCCAGACAGGGACCACCACCGGGGAGCTGTTTTTT. Encoded protein: CASSTQTGTTTGELFF. Full variable domain (rest looked up from reference TRBV19 and TRBJ2-2): DGGITQSPKYLFRKEGQNVTLSCEQNLNHDAMYWYRQDPGQGLRLIYYSQIVNDFQKGDIAEGYSVSREKKESFPLTVTSAQKNPTAFYLCASSTQTGTTTGELFFGEGSRLTVL.

The CDR3 DNA sequence: TGTGCCAGTAGCCAGGGCGGGGGTAACAATGAGCAGTTCTTC. The encoded protein is CASSQGGGNNEQFF. The chain is built from TRBV19 and TRBJ2-1; 7 nucleotides align to TRBD2. V lost 6 bases, J lost 5 bases, and 7 bases stayed unmatched. The CDR3 is 14 amino acids. Germline V gives CDR1 LNHDA, CDR2 SQIVND (reference sequence). The entire variable domain, with the rest obtained from reference TRBV19 and TRBJ2-1, is as follows: DGGITQSPKYLFRKEGQNVTLSCEQNLNHDAMYWYRQDPGQGLRLIYYSQIVNDFQKGDIAEGYSVSREKKESFPLTVTSAQKNPTAFYLCASSQGGGNNEQFFGPGTRLTVL.

As concerns this clone: The germline gene is not matched at one end of the junction; a read error may be the cause. The V and J genes are TRBV14 and TRBJ2-7; D not certain. Germline V gene data show CDR1 as SGHDN and CDR2 as FVKESK. The CDR3 is made up of 11 amino acids. The CDR3 coding sequence is TGTGCCAGCAGCTATTATTCCGAGCCGTACTTC. It specifies CASSYYSEPYF.

The chain links TRBV5-5 to TRBJ2-3; unclear D gene. The CDR3 is made up of 14 amino acids. V lost 0 bases, J lost 6 bases, and 11 bases lay in between. The germline gives CDR1 SGHKS, CDR2 YYEKEE (reference sequence). This CDR3 reads CASSLVPERDTQYF. The CDR3 DNA is TGTGCCAGCAGCTTGGTTCCTGAACGGGATACGCAGTATTTT.

This clone has only a few counts. The chain recombines TRBV6-5 with TRBJ1-1; no firm D call. CDR3 length: 15 residues. Germline CDR1 MNHEY, CDR2 SVGAGI. The ends were cut back, 0 bases at V and 0 bases at J, with 8 bases in the middle. CDR3 in amino acids: CASSYSGRVNTEAFF. CDR3 DNA: TGTGCCAGCAGTTACTCTGGTCGGGTGAACACTGAAGCTTTCTTT.